What follows are 10 T cell receptor beta chains derived from one specimen sequenced in a study of beta chain features in type 1 diabetes. General study points: Across all four CD4+ subsets, people with type 1 diabetes showed modestly shorter TCRB CDR3s.

Investigators reverse transcribed all isolated RNA, so they sequenced expressed TCRB transcripts. Sequencing was performed with immunoSEQ multiplex PCR; in TCRdb, only in-frame clones are kept and a portion is missing. The sample holds about 28,000 clones, approximately 55% seen once. No cognate antigen is known for these TCRs. Specimen: Tregs from blood. The receptors were sampled from a woman under 30 with type 1 diabetes.

CDR3 nucleotides: TGCGCCAGCAGCCCCACCGGGGACTACGAGCAGTACGTC. Translating gives CASSPTGDYEQYV. The V and J genes are TRBV5-1 and TRBJ2-7; TRBD2 is a possible D gene (5 bases). The V and J ends lost 4 bases and 3 bases respectively, with 11 bases between them. In germline, CDR1 is SGHRS, CDR2 YFSETQ. This CDR3 is built from 13 residues.

The chain couples TRBV30 to TRBJ2-3, with 8 bases lining up with TRBD2. CDR3 length: 20 residues. V gave up 0 bases and J gave up 1 base; unmatched junction bases: 18. Germline lookup yields CDR1 GTSNPN and CDR2 SVGIG (reference sequence). In nucleotides, the CDR3 is TGTGCCTGGAGTGTACGTCCAGCGGGAGTAGCAACTGTTGGCACAGATACGCAGTATTTT. Its translation: CAWSVRPAGVATVGTDTQYF.

There are a few counts of this clone. The chain employs TRBV6-1 and TRBJ2-1; 9 bases line up with TRBD2. Looked up from germline, CDR1 is MNHNS and CDR2 is SASEGT. Trimming took 2 bases from V and 3 from J; bases not matched to a gene: 5. This CDR3 comprises 16 residues. The CDR3 sequence: CASSERSGRLYNEQFF. The CDR3 DNA sequence: TGTGCCAGCAGTGAAAGGAGCGGGAGGCTCTACAATGAGCAGTTCTTC.

The chain couples TRBV2 to TRBJ2-7; D may be TRBD1 (5 bases). The germline V gene encodes CDR1 SNHLY and CDR2 FYNNEI. The CDR3 extends over 15 amino acids. Trimming took off 1 base at V and 2 bases at J, with 12 bases between the two ends. CDR3 region: CASSEGGYGAYEQYF. CDR3 DNA sequence: TGTGCCAGCAGTGAAGGGGGCTATGGGGCCTACGAGCAGTACTTC.

The chain uses TRBV6-1 and TRBJ1-1; D not certain. V was cut by 11 bases and J by 2 bases, with 15 bases left in between. The CDR3 loop spans 13 amino acids. The germline gives CDR1 MNHNS, CDR2 SASEGT. CDR3 in DNA: TGTGCCTTCCGGGTTCGGGAAAACACTGAAGCTTTCTTT. The encoded protein is CAFRVRENTEAFF.

V is TRBV5-1 and J is TRBJ2-1, with TRBD1 matching 10 bases. The V and J ends lost 5 bases and 4 bases, in that order; junction bases with no gene match: 6. CDR1 and CDR2 from the germline V gene are SGHRS and YFSETQ. The CDR3 runs 15 residues. Here the CDR3 reads CASRRGQGTYNEQFF. DNA of the CDR3: TGCGCCAGCAGGCGGGGACAGGGGACTTACAATGAGCAGTTCTTC.

The chain employs TRBV5-4 and TRBJ2-5; D possibly corresponds to TRBD2 (5 bases). This CDR3 spans 16 amino acids. CDR1 is SGHNT and CDR2 is YYREEE in the germline V gene (reference sequence). Between the trimmed V and J ends, which lost 0 bases and 2 bases, there was a span of 14 bases. CDR3 sequence (DNA): TGTGCCAGCAGCTTGGCCAAACTAGTTGGGCAAGAGACCCAGTACTTC. This codes for CASSLAKLVGQETQYF.

This chain's CDR3 is CASSFTSRSPGELFF. For the CDR3, the DNA is TGCGCCAGCAGCTTTACTAGCAGGAGCCCCGGGGAGCTGTTTTTT. The rearrangement uses TRBV5-1 and TRBJ2-2; weak D call: TRBD2 (6 bases). V was trimmed by 2 bases and J by 6 bases, leaving 14 bases between them. Per the germline V gene, CDR1 is SGHRS and CDR2 is YFSETQ. The CDR3 length is 15 residues.

A few counts support this clone. The CDR3 region has the DNA TGTGCCAGCAGCCGACAGAACAATGAGCAGTTCTTC. Protein product: CASSRQNNEQFF. The genes are TRBV7-2 and TRBJ2-1; TRBD1 might be the D (5 bases). The CDR3 runs 12 residues. CDR1 is SGHTA, CDR2 FQGNSA, per germline. The germline V and J ends were trimmed by 5 bases and 5 bases, with 7 bases remaining between them.

This clone was observed a handful of times. The J gene is TRBJ1-4, the V gene TRBV4-3; D uncertain. This CDR3 has 14 residues. Trimming took off 0 bases at V and 8 bases at J, with 10 bases between the two ends. Germline-derived CDR1 and CDR2 are LGHNA and YSLEER. The CDR3 nucleotides read TGCGCCAGCAGCCAAGATTCGGTGAGCGAAAAACTGTTTTTT. Its protein is CASSQDSVSEKLFF.